This is a list of T cell receptor beta chains from one sample in a study of blood T cell repertoires in COVID-19. Some clones are missing from TCRdb's copy, which holds only in-frame ones; the method was immunoSEQ multiplex PCR. This sample has 30,000 to 40,000 clones; about 84% occur once, and the top ten carry 3.1%. The sample taken for sequencing was peripheral blood. Receptor source: a man aged 65 to 79 with COVID-19, enrolled during active disease. CDR3s include the opening cysteine and the closing phenylalanine or tryptophan. Fields, in order: CDR3 length, clone size, V gene, D gene, J gene, CDR3 protein, CDR3 DNA. A D gene is named only where the DNA matches it firmly. For some rows the clone size is stated as once, few or many, or as a class when expanded; others skip it.

>15|-|TRBV7-9|TRBD2|TRBJ2-1
CASSPTSGRWNEQFF
TGTGCCAGCAGCCCGACTAGCGGGAGGTGGAATGAGCAGTTCTTC
>13|few|TRBV24-1|TRBD1|TRBJ1-1
CATSESGQFEAFF
TGTGCCACCAGTGAGTCGGGACAGTTTGAAGCTTTCTTT
>14|-|TRBV6-2/TRBV6-3|-|TRBJ2-3
CASSFAGSTDTQYF
TGTGCCAGCAGTTTTGCGGGCAGCACAGATACGCAGTATTTT
>13|-|TRBV29-1|-|TRBJ1-5
CSVVGGSNQPQHF
TGCAGCGTTGTCGGGGGGAGCAATCAGCCCCAGCATTTT
>13|once|TRBV19|TRBD2|TRBJ2-5
CASRPSGEETQYF
TGTGCCAGTAGGCCTAGCGGTGAAGAGACCCAGTACTTC
>16|few|TRBV18|TRBD1|TRBJ1-4
CASSPRTGTSNEKLFF
TGTGCCAGCTCCCCCAGGACAGGGACGTCTAATGAAAAACTGTTTTTT
>14|-|TRBV6-5|-|TRBJ2-7
CASNPTGSSYEQYF
TGTGCCAGCAATCCCACCGGGTCCTCCTACGAGCAGTACTTC
>15|-|TRBV4-2|-|TRBJ2-5
CASSRALTGEETQYF
TGTGCCAGCAGCCGAGCCCTGACTGGAGAAGAGACCCAGTACTTC
>13|-|TRBV7-2|-|TRBJ2-1
CASSSTRPGEQFF
TGTGCCAGCAGCTCGACTAGACCCGGTGAGCAGTTCTTC
>16|-|TRBV9|-|TRBJ2-7
CASSVGPSGGAYEQYF
TGTGCCAGCAGCGTGGGCCCAAGTGGAGGTGCCTACGAGCAGTACTTC
>15|-|TRBV19|-|TRBJ2-5
CASSPAGGTVETQYF
TGTGCCAGTAGTCCCGCCGGAGGAACCGTAGAGACCCAGTACTTC
>18|-|TRBV3-1/TRBV3-2|TRBD1|TRBJ1-5
CASSKSSGTGVGNQPQHF
TGTGCCAGCAGCAAATCCTCCGGGACAGGGGTTGGAAATCAGCCCCAGCATTTT
>14|-|TRBV28|TRBD1|TRBJ1-2
CASIQGVGDYGYTF
TGTGCCAGCATTCAGGGGGTCGGCGACTATGGCTACACCTTC
>15|-|TRBV28|-|TRBJ2-7
CASINDPQSSYEQYF
TGTGCCAGCATTAATGATCCACAGAGCTCCTACGAGCAGTACTTC
>14|-|TRBV7-6|-|TRBJ1-1
CASSSTTGNTEAFF
TGTGCCAGCAGCTCAACAACAGGGAACACTGAAGCTTTCTTT
>14|-|TRBV7-6|-|TRBJ1-2
CASSLGGPGNGYTF
TGTGCCAGCAGCTTAGGCGGTCCTGGCAATGGCTACACCTTC
>14|-|TRBV5-1|TRBD1|TRBJ2-3
CASSPGQGGYTQYF
TGCGCCAGCAGCCCCGGACAGGGGGGATATACGCAGTATTTT
>14|-|TRBV14|TRBD2|TRBJ2-1
CASSIRLARNEQFF
TGTGCCAGCAGCATTAGACTAGCACGGAATGAGCAGTTCTTC
>14|-|TRBV2|TRBD2|TRBJ2-2
CASSGGRYTGELFF
TGTGCCAGCAGTGGCGGGAGGTACACCGGGGAGCTGTTTTTT
>17|once|TRBV4-2|TRBD1|TRBJ1-1
CASSQDEGTGWPTEAFF
TGTGCCAGCAGCCAAGATGAAGGGACAGGGTGGCCCACTGAAGCTTTCTTT
>14|-|TRBV10-3|-|TRBJ1-1
CAISEEMMNTEAFF
TGTGCCATCAGTGAGGAGATGATGAACACTGAAGCTTTCTTT
>14|-|TRBV7-2|-|TRBJ1-5
CASSLETKSQPQHF
TGTGCCAGCAGCTTAGAAACGAAGAGTCAGCCCCAGCATTTT
>14|-|TRBV7-6|TRBD1|TRBJ1-4
CASKETGRSEKLFF
TGTGCCAGCAAGGAGACAGGGAGGTCTGAAAAACTGTTTTTT
>17|-|TRBV7-9|TRBD2|TRBJ2-1
CASSLLPGLAGGNEQFF
TGTGCCAGCAGTTTACTACCGGGACTAGCGGGAGGGAATGAGCAGTTCTTC